This entry is about one T cell receptor (beta chain). TCRdb keeps only in-frame clones here, not all; method: immunoSEQ multiplex PCR. Found here are under 350,000 clones, around 90% of them singletons; the top ten hold roughly 2.3%. This record belongs to a study of blood T cell repertoires in COVID-19. Whole-study context: COVID-19 samples, acute and convalescent, were from the United States, Italy and Spain.

Germline assignment: CDR1 MNHEY and CDR2 SMNVEV (reference sequence). This CDR3 spans 14 amino acids. V lost 1 base, J lost 4 bases, and 10 bases lay in between. The TCR originated in a man in his forties or fifties with acute or convalescent COVID-19. The J gene is TRBJ2-5, the V gene TRBV27, with D tentatively TRBD1 (5 bases). The sequencing sample was made of peripheral blood. Here the CDR3 DNA reads TGTGCCAGCAGTTTATTCGACAGAGGAGAGACCCAGTACTTC. It is translated as CASSLFDRGETQYF.